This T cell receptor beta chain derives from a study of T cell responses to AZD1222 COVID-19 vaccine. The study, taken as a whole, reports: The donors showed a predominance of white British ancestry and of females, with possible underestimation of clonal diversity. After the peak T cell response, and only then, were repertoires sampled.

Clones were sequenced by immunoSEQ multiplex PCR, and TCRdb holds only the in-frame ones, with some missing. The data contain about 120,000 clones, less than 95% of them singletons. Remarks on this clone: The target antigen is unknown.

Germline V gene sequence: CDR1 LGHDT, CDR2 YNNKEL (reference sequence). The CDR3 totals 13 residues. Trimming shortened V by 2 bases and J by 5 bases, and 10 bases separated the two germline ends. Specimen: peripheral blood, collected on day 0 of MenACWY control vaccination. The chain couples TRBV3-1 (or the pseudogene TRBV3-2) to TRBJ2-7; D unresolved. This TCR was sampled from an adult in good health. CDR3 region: CASSQLSANEQYF. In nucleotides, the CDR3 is TGTGCCAGCAGCCAATTAAGCGCCAACGAGCAGTACTTC.